This passage covers 5 T cell receptor beta chains from one sample sequenced in a study of cytomegalovirus exposure and HLA in healthy donors. In the PCR, 60 Vbeta and 13 Jbeta primers were used. Sequenced by immunoSEQ multiplex PCR; TCRdb stores in-frame clones only, minus some. The data hold roughly 120,000 clones, with approximately 15% observed a single time. Sequencing was performed on PBMCs. These receptor sequences come from a woman under 30 in good health and CMV-seronegative.

The rearrangement links TRBV11-2 to TRBJ2-1, with D possibly being TRBD2 (6 bases). This CDR3 has 13 amino acids. Per the germline V gene, CDR1 is SGHAT and CDR2 is FQNNGV. The ends were cut back, 7 bases at V and 8 bases at J, with 15 bases in the middle. DNA for the CDR3: TGTGCCAGCAACCGGGCGGGACTGGATGAGCAGTTCTTC. It translates to CASNRAGLDEQFF.

This clone was seen more than once but under ten times. The J gene is TRBJ1-1, the V gene TRBV10-2; weak D call: TRBD1 (6 bases). With 6 bases removed from V and 5 bases from J, the gap between germline ends came to 16 bases. CDR3 size: 14 residues. Germline V gene lookup returns CDR1 WSHSY and CDR2 SAAADI. The CDR3 DNA sequence: TGCGCCAGCAGGGGGGCAGGGAGAGGGACTGAAGCTTTCTTT. It is translated as CASRGAGRGTEAFF.

The rearrangement links TRBV5-1 to TRBJ1-1; unclear D gene. Germline assignment: CDR1 SGHRS and CDR2 YFSETQ. Trimming took off 8 bases at V and 1 base at J, with 9 bases between the two ends. This CDR3 is built from 12 residues. The CDR3 region is CASTNTNTEAFF. CDR3 DNA sequence: TGCGCCAGTACAAACACGAACACTGAAGCTTTCTTT. The full variable domain, its missing parts supplied by reference TRBV5-1 and TRBJ1-1, is KAGVTQTPRYLIKTRGQQVTLSCSPISGHRSVSWYQQTPGQGLQFLFEYFSETQRNKGNFPGRFSGRQFSNSRSEMNVSTLELGDSALYLCASTNTNTEAFFGQGTRLTVV.

The chain combines TRBV10-2 with TRBJ2-3; 7 nucleotides line up with TRBD1. CDR1 and CDR2 from the germline V gene are WSHSY and SAAADI. V lost 2 bases and J lost 3; bases outside the gene matches: 5. This CDR3 has 15 residues. The DNA of the CDR3 is TGCGCCAGCAGTGAGATGCAGGGACAGACAGATACGCAGTATTTT. Amino acid sequence: CASSEMQGQTDTQYF.

There are a few counts of this clone. The V and J genes are TRBV6-6 and TRBJ2-7, with 11 bases aligning to TRBD1. Trimming took 5 bases from V and 5 from J; bases not matched to a gene: 8. Germline CDR1 reads MNHNY; CDR2 reads SVGAGI (reference sequence). This CDR3 has 15 amino acids. The CDR3 DNA follows: TGTGCCAGCAGTACCCGGACAGGGGGCATCCACGAGCAGTACTTC. Amino acids: CASSTRTGGIHEQYF.